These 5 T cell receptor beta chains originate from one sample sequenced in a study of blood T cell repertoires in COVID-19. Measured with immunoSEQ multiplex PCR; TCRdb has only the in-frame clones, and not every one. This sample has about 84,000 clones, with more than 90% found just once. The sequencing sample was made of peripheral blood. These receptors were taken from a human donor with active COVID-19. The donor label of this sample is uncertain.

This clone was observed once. The CDR3 spells CASSPRLGLPSTDTQYF. DNA of the CDR3: TGTGCCAGCTCACCACGTCTGGGCCTACCCAGCACAGATACGCAGTATTTT. The V call is TRBV18, the J call TRBJ2-3; D ambiguous. Trimming took 1 base from V and 0 from J, leaving 14 bases between them. In germline, CDR1 is KGHSH, CDR2 LQKENI. This CDR3 contains 17 residues.

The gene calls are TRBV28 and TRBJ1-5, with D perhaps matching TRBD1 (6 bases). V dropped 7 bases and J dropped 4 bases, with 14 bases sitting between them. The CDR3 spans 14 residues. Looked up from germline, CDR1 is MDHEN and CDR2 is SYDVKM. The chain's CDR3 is CASTSRGGNQPQHF. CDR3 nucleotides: TGTGCCAGCACCTCTAGGGGGGGTAATCAGCCCCAGCATTTT.

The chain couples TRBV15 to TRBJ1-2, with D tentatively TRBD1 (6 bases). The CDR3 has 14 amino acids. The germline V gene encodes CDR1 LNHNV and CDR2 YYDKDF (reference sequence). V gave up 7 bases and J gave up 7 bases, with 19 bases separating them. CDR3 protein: CATTPSSGALGYTF. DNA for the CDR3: TGTGCCACCACCCCCTCCTCAGGGGCCCTTGGCTACACCTTC. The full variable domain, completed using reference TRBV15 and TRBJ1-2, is DAMVIQNPRYQVTQFGKPVTLSCSQTLNHNVMYWYQQKSSQAPKLLFHYYDKDFNNEADTPDNFQSRRPNTSFCFLDIRSPGLGDTAMYLCATTPSSGALGYTFGSGTRLTVV.

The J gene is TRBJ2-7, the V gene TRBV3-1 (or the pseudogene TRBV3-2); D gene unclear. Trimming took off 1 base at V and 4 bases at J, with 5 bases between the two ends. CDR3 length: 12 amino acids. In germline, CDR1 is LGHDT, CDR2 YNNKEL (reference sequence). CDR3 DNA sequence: TGTGCCAGCAGCCAAGTCGGGTACGAGCAGTACTTC. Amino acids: CASSQVGYEQYF.

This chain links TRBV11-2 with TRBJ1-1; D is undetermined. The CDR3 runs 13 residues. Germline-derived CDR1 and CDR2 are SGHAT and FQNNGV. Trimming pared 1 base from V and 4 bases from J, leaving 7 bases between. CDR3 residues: CASSLVQATEAFF. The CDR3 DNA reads TGTGCCAGCAGCTTAGTCCAGGCCACTGAAGCTTTCTTT. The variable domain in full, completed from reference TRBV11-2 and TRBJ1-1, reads EAGVAQSPRYKIIEKRQSVAFWCNPISGHATLYWYQQILGQGPKLLIQFQNNGVVDDSQLPKDRFSAERLKGVDSTLKIQPAKLEDSAVYLCASSLVQATEAFFGQGTRLTVV.